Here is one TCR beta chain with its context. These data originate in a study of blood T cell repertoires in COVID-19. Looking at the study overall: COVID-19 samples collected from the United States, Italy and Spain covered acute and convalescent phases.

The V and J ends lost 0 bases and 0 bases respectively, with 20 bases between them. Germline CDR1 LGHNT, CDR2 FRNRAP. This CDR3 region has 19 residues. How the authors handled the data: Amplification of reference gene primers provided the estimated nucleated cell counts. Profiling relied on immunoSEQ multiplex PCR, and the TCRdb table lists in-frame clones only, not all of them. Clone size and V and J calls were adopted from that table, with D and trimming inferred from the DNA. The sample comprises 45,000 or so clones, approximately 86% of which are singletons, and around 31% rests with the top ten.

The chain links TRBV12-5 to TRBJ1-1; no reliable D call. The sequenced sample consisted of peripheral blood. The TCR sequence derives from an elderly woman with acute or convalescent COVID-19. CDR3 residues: CASGLVDPEERTLNTEAFF. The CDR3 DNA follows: TGTGCTAGTGGTTTGGTAGACCCGGAGGAACGGACCCTGAACACTGAAGCTTTCTTT.